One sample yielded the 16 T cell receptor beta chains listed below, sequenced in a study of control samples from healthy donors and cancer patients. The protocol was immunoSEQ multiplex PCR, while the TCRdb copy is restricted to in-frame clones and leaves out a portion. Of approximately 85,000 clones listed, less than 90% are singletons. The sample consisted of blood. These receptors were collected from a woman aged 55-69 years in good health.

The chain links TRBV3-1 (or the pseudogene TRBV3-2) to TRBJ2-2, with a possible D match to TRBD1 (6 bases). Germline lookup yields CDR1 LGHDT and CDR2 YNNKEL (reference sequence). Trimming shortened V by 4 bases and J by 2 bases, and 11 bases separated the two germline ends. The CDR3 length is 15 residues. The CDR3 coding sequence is TGTGCCAGCAGCCCCCTAGGGGGTAACACCGGGGAGCTGTTTTTT. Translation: CASSPLGGNTGELFF.

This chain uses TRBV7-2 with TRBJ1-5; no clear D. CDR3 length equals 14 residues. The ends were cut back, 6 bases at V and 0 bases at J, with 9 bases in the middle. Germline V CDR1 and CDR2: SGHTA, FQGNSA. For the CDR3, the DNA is TGTGCCAGCAGTCTAGACGGTAGCAATCAGCCCCAGCATTTT. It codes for CASSLDGSNQPQHF.

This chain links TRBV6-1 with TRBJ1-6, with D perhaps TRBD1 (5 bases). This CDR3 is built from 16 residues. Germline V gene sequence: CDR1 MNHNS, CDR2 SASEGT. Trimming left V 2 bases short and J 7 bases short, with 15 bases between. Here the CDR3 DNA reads TGTGCCAGCAGTGAATCCCTGGGGGGAGGGAATTCACCCCTCCACTTT. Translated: CASSESLGGGNSPLHF.

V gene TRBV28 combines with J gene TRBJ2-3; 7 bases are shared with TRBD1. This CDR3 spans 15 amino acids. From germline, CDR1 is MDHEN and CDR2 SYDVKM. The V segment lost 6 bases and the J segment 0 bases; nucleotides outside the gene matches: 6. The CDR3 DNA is TGTGCCAGCAGGTCGTCGGACAGGAGCACAGATACGCAGTATTTT. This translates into CASRSSDRSTDTQYF.

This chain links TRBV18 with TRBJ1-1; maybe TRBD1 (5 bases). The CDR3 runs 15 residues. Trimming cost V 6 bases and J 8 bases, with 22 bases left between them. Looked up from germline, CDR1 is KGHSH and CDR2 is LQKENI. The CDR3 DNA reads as TGTGCCAGCTCGCCCCGGGGCCAGGGCGGAGAGGAAGCTTTCTTT. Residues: CASSPRGQGGEEAFF.

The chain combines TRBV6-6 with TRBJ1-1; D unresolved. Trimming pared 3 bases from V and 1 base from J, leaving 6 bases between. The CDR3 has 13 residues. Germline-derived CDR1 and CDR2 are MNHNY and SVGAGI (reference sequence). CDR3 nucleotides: TGTGCCAGCAGTTATAGCAGGAACACTGAAGCTTTCTTT. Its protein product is CASSYSRNTEAFF.

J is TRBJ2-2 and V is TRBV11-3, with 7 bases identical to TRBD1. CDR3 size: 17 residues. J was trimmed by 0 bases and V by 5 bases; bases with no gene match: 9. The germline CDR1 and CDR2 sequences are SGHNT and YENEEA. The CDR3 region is CASSPTRGGANTGELFF. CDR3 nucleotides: TGTGCCAGCAGCCCTACCCGAGGGGGCGCGAACACCGGGGAGCTGTTTTTT.

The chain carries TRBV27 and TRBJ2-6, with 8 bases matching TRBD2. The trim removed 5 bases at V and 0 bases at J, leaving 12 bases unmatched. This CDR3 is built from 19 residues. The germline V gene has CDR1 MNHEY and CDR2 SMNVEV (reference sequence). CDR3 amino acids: CASSPVGLAGRSGANVLTF. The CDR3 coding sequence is TGTGCCAGCAGTCCGGTTGGTCTAGCGGGCCGCTCTGGGGCCAACGTCCTGACTTTC.

As DNA, the CDR3 is TGTGCCAGCGGGTTATGGGGGGCCCGGACCCAAGAGACCCAGTACTTC. It encodes CASGLWGARTQETQYF. The chain uses TRBV7-9 and TRBJ2-5; the D gene could be TRBD1 or TRBD2 (6 bases each). The V end lost 8 bases, the J end lost 1 base, and 20 bases lay between the germline ends. The CDR3 has 16 amino acids. CDR1 and CDR2 (germline): SEHNR, FQNEAQ (reference sequence).

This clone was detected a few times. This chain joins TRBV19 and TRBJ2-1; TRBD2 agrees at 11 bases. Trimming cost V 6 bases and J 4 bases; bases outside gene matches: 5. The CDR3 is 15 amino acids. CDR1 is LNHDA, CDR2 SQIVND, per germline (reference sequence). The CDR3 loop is CASSFSGRGYNEQFF. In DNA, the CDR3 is TGTGCCAGTAGCTTTAGCGGGAGGGGTTACAATGAGCAGTTCTTC. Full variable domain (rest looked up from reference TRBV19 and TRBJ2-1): DGGITQSPKYLFRKEGQNVTLSCEQNLNHDAMYWYRQDPGQGLRLIYYSQIVNDFQKGDIAEGYSVSREKKESFPLTVTSAQKNPTAFYLCASSFSGRGYNEQFFGPGTRLTVL.

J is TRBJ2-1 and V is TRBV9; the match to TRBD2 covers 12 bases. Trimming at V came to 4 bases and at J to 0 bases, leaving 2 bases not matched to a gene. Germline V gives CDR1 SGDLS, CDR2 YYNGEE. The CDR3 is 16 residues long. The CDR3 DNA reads TGTGCCAGCAGCCGGACTAGCGGGGCCTCCTACAATGAGCAGTTCTTC. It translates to CASSRTSGASYNEQFF. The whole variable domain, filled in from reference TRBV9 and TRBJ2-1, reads DSGVTQTPKHLITATGQRVTLRCSPRSGDLSVYWYQQSLDQGLQFLIQYYNGEERAKGNILERFSAQQFPDLHSELNLSSLELGDSALYFCASSRTSGASYNEQFFGPGTRLTVL.

CDR3 sequence reads: CASSMWSNQPQHF. CDR3 nucleotides: TGTGCCAGCAGTATGTGGAGCAATCAGCCCCAGCATTTT. The chain combines TRBV6-2 or TRBV6-3 with TRBJ1-5; D is ambiguous. The V end was cut by 5 bases, the J end by 1 base, with 6 bases between. The V gene's germline CDR1 is MNHEY and CDR2 SVGEGT. This CDR3 contains 13 residues.

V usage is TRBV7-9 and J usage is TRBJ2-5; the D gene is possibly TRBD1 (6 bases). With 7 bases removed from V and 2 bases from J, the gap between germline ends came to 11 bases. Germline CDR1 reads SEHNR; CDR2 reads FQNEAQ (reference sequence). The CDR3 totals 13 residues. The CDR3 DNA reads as TGTGCCAGCAATTTGGGACATCAAGAGACCCAGTACTTC. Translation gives CASNLGHQETQYF. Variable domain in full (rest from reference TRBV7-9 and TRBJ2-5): DTGVSQNPRHKITKRGQNVTFRCDPISEHNRLYWYRQTLGQGPEFLTYFQNEAQLEKSRLLSDRFSAERPKGSFSTLEIQRTEQGDSAMYLCASNLGHQETQYFGPGTRLLVL.

The CDR3 reads CASSQDRHNEQFF. CDR3 coding DNA: TGTGCCAGCAGCCAAGATAGGCACAATGAGCAGTTCTTC. This chain uses TRBV4-2 with TRBJ2-1; D is unclear. V dropped 0 bases and J dropped 5 bases, with 5 bases sitting between them. Germline V gives CDR1 LGHNA, CDR2 YNFKEQ. The CDR3 sequence is 13 residues long.

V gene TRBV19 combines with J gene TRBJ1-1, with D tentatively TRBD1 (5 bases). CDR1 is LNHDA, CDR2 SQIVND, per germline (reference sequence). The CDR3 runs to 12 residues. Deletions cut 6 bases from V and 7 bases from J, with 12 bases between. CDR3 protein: CASRIPGYEAFF. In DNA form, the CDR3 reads TGTGCCAGTAGGATCCCAGGGTATGAAGCTTTCTTT.

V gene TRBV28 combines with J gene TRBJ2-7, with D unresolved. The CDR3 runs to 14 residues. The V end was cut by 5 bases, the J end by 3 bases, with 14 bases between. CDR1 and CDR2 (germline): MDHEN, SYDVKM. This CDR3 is CASSPPTLVYEQYF. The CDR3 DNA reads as TGTGCCAGCAGTCCCCCTACCCTAGTCTACGAGCAGTACTTC.